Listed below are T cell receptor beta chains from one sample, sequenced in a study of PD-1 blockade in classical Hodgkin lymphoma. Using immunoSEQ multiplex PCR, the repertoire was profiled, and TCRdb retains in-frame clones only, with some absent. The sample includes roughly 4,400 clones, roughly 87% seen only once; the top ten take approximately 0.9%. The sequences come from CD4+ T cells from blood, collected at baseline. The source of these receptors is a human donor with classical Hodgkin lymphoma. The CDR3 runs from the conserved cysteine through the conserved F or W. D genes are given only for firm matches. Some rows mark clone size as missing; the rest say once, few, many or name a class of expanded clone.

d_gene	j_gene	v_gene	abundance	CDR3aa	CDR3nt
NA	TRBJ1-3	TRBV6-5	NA	CASSYSSGGGNTIYF	TGTGCCAGCAGTTACTCTTCGGGCGGTGGAAACACCATATATTTT
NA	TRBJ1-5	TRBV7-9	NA	CASSLDGLIGNQPQHF	TGTGCCAGCAGCTTAGACGGGTTAATAGGCAATCAGCCCCAGCATTTT
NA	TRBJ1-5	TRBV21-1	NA	CASSNLLRGQSVNQPQHF	TGTGCCAGCAGCAATTTACTCAGGGGCCAGTCGGTCAATCAGCCCCAGCATTTT
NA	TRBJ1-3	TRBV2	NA	CASNSRLIGNTIYF	TGTGCCAGCAACTCGAGACTGATTGGAAACACCATATATTTT
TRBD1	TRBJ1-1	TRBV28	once	CASSFPGQGMNTEAFF	TGTGCCAGCAGTTTCCCGGGACAGGGGATGAACACTGAAGCTTTCTTT
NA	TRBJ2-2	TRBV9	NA	CASSVSLEGALNTGELFF	TGTGCCAGCAGCGTAAGTTTGGAAGGGGCCCTCAACACCGGGGAGCTGTTTTTT
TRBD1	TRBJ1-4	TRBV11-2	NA	CASSLGDRGRGTNEKLFF	TGTGCCAGCAGCTTAGGGGACAGGGGGCGCGGAACTAATGAAAAACTGTTTTTT
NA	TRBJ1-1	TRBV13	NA	CASSLGGMNTEAFF	TGTGCCAGCAGCTTGGGGGGCATGAACACTGAAGCTTTCTTT
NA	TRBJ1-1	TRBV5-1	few	CASSLGQNMNTEAFF	TGCGCCAGCAGCTTGGGACAGAACATGAACACTGAAGCTTTCTTT
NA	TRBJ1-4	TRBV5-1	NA	CASSLFPDTPEKLFF	TGCGCCAGCAGCTTGTTCCCGGACACCCCTGAAAAACTGTTTTTT
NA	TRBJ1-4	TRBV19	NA	CASSQRGPSPTNEKLFF	TGTGCCAGTAGTCAGCGGGGCCCAAGCCCAACTAATGAAAAACTGTTTTTT
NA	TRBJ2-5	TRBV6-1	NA	CASSEGLVGETQYF	TGTGCCAGCAGTGAAGGACTAGTGGGCGAGACCCAGTACTTC
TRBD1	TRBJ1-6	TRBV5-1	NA	CASSPDRVNSPLHF	TGCGCCAGCAGCCCAGACAGGGTGAATTCACCCCTCCACTTT
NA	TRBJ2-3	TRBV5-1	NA	CASSRGGNSGDTQYF	TGCGCCAGCAGCCGGGGCGGGAATTCGGGGGATACGCAGTATTTT
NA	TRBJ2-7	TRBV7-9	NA	CASSQGGEQYF	TGTGCCAGCAGCCAGGGGGGGGAGCAGTACTTC
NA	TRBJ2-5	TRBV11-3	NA	CASSLEAWKTQYF	TGTGCCAGCAGCTTAGAGGCATGGAAGACCCAGTACTTC
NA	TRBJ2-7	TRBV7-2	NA	CASSFRGRSSYEQYF	TGTGCCAGCAGCTTTCGAGGACGCAGCTCCTACGAGCAGTACTTC
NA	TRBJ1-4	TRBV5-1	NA	CASSSTTGSGEKLFF	TGCGCCAGCAGCTCAACCACAGGCTCCGGAGAAAAACTGTTTTTT
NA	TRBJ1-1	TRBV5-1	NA	CASKDQGTGTEAFF	TGCGCCAGCAAGGATCAGGGTACGGGCACTGAAGCTTTCTTT
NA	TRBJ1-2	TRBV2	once	CASSPGRALRRPLGGYTF	TGTGCCAGTTCCCCGGGGCGTGCCCTCAGAAGGCCCTTAGGTGGCTACACCTTC
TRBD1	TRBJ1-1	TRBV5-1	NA	CASSSGQSSTEAFF	TGCGCCAGCAGCTCGGGACAGAGTAGTACTGAAGCTTTCTTT
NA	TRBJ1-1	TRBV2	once	CASSPGTQNTEAFF	TGTGCCAGCAGTCCCGGGACACAAAACACTGAAGCTTTCTTT
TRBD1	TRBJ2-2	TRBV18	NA	CASSTGVTSNTGELFF	TGTGCCAGCTCGACAGGGGTCACTTCGAACACCGGGGAGCTGTTTTTT
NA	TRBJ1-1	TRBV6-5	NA	CASSGRDIRAFF	TGTGCCAGCAGTGGTCGGGACATTCGAGCTTTCTTT
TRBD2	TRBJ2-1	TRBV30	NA	CAWTSGGASRMDEQFF	TGTGCCTGGACTAGCGGGGGAGCCTCGCGGATGGATGAGCAGTTCTTC
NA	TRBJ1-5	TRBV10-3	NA	CAISANRDQPQHF	TGTGCCATCAGTGCAAACAGGGATCAGCCCCAGCATTTT
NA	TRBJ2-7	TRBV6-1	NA	CASSEVGLGSYEQYF	TGTGCCAGCAGTGAAGTAGGACTCGGCTCCTACGAGCAGTACTTC
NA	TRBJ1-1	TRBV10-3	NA	CAISDGRLSEAFF	TGTGCCATCAGTGATGGAAGATTGTCTGAAGCTTTCTTT
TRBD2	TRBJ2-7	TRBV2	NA	CASSASSGVLLEQYF	TGTGCCAGCAGTGCCTCTAGCGGGGTTCTCCTGGAGCAGTACTTC
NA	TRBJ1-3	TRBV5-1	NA	CASTDSSGNTIYF	TGCGCCAGCACCGACAGTTCTGGAAACACCATATATTTT
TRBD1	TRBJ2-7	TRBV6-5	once	CASSLYQGAYEQYF	TGTGCCAGCAGTCTATATCAGGGGGCCTACGAGCAGTACTTC
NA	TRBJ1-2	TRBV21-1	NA	CASSKGAVVTKEANYGYTF	TGTGCCAGCAGCAAAGGGGCAGTAGTGACAAAGGAGGCTAACTATGGCTACACCTTC
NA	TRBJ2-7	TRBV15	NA	CATSRGTRAYEQYF	TGTGCCACCAGCAGAGGAACTAGAGCCTACGAGCAGTACTTC
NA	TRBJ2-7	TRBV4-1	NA	CASSQVGPGYEQYF	TGCGCCAGCAGCCAAGTGGGACCCGGCTACGAGCAGTACTTC
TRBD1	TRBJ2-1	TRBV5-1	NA	CASSPTGASYNEQFF	TGCGCCAGCAGCCCCACAGGGGCCTCCTACAATGAGCAGTTCTTC
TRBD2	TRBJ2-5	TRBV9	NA	CASSGTSGGLPGETQYF	TGTGCCAGCAGCGGGACTAGCGGGGGCCTACCGGGAGAGACCCAGTACTTC
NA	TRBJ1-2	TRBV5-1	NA	CASSPPGLEGYGYTF	TGCGCCAGCAGCCCTCCAGGCCTCGAGGGTTATGGCTACACCTTC
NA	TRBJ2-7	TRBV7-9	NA	CASSSTGGRYEQYF	TGTGCCAGCAGTAGTACTGGGGGTCGCTACGAGCAGTACTTC